Included here is one TCR beta chain sequence, with context. The antigen remains undetermined. This CDR3 is built from 12 residues. Germline assignment: CDR1 SGHAT and CDR2 FQNNGV. V lost 5 bases and J 0 bases, leaving 5 bases between the germline ends. Assay used: immunoSEQ multiplex PCR; TCRdb lists only in-frame clones, some missing. The sample has roughly 100,000 clones, about nine tenths seen once. The sample is drawn from a study of T cell responses to AZD1222 COVID-19 vaccine. General study findings and limits: Donors in the cohort were predominantly white British and more often female, and clonal diversity was possibly underestimated. In all cases, repertoires were sampled only after the peak T cell response. Two AZD1222 administrations were followed by greater Spike-specific TCR breadth and depth.

The sequence came from an adult in good health. Sample: peripheral blood, taken on day 0 of AZD1222 vaccination. The chain couples TRBV11-2 to TRBJ2-7; D unclear. CDR3 nucleotide sequence: TGTGCCAGCAGCCCTAGCTCCTACGAGCAGTACTTC. Translated: CASSPSSYEQYF.